Sequencing of this T cell receptor (beta chain) was carried out in a study of patients and donors after allogeneic stem cell transplantation. TCRdb re-analysed the RT-PCR reads in MiXCR, keeping a single row per CDR3 protein. The sample consists of 800,000 to 1,000,000 distinct CDR3 sequences, roughly 17% of them appearing once. Germline CDR1 and CDR2: SGHVS and FNYEAQ. This CDR3 is built from 16 residues. Turning to this clonotype: Germline and junction disagree at one end, which may indicate a read error.

The V call is TRBV7-6, the J call TRBJ2-3; possibly TRBD1 for D (5 bases). Material for sequencing was blood, either unsorted or a sorted T cell fraction (not recorded which). This TCR was sampled from a human donor who was either an allogeneic HSCT recipient or a stem cell or donor lymphocyte infusion donor (not recorded which). It is not recorded whose cells these are; they may come from a transplant donor. Here the CDR3 reads CASSLGARATTVTQYF. The CDR3 region has the DNA TGTGCCAGCAGCTTAGGAGCCAGGGCCACCACAGTTACGCAGTATTTT.